The 31 T cell receptor beta chains in this list originate from one sample, sequenced in a study of T-cell reconstitution after alpha-beta-depleted transplantation in children. The library targeted TCRbeta and was prepared with unique molecular identifiers. TCRdb ran MiXCR on the PCR reads and lists one entry per CDR3 protein. In the table there are about half a million distinct CDR3 sequences, around an eighth of which are singletons. The sequencing used PBMCs from the stem cell graft donor, collected from the stem cell graft. The receptors come from a human donor who donated a stem cell graft to a child with combined immunodeficiency.

This clonotype was counted many times. The chain uses TRBV24-1 and TRBJ1-1; a possible D gene is TRBD1 (5 bases). V gave up 3 bases and J gave up 1 base, with 14 bases separating them. There are 16 residues in the CDR3. Germline CDR1 is KGHDR and CDR2 is SFDVKD. Here the CDR3 DNA reads TGTGCCACCAGTGATCAATCCCGGGACGGGAACACTGAAGCTTTCTTT. It translates to CATSDQSRDGNTEAFF.

This clonotype was detected many times. The rearrangement uses TRBV7-2 and TRBJ2-1; TRBD2 might be the D (5 bases). Trimming shortened V by 6 bases and J by 3 bases, and 12 bases separated the two germline ends. This CDR3 region has 14 residues. Germline CDR1 is SGHTA and CDR2 is FQGNSA. This chain's CDR3 is CASRRLDYYNEQFF. The CDR3 region has the DNA TGTGCCAGCAGACGACTTGACTACTACAATGAGCAGTTCTTC.

This clonotype appeared a few times. The rearrangement uses TRBV24-1 and TRBJ2-3; 7 bases are a match to TRBD1. The CDR3 is 15 residues long. Germline lookup yields CDR1 KGHDR and CDR2 SFDVKD. V dropped 2 bases and J dropped 1; count of bases not matched to a gene: 2. CDR3 sequence (DNA): TGTGCCACCAGTGATTCTGGGACAGGCACAGATACGCAGTATTTT. Its translation is CATSDSGTGTDTQYF.

In this sample, this clonotype turned up a few times. The chain joins TRBV27 to TRBJ2-7, with D hard to call. The length of the CDR3 is 15 residues. CDR1 MNHEY and CDR2 SMNVEV come from the germline V gene (reference sequence). The V end was cut by 2 bases, the J end by 7 bases, with 18 bases between. Here the CDR3 reads CASSLQRRSFSEQYF. The CDR3 nucleotides read TGTGCCAGCAGTTTACAGAGGAGATCTTTCTCAGAGCAGTACTTC.

In this sample, this clonotype turned up a few times. The chain has TRBV9 and TRBJ2-7; TRBD1 or TRBD2 may be the D gene (5 bases each). The CDR3 extends over 14 amino acids. Germline V lookup: CDR1 SGDLS, CDR2 YYNGEE. Trimming left V 0 bases short and J 2 bases short, with 9 bases between. The CDR3: CASSVGWGPYEQYF. CDR3 sequence (DNA): TGTGCCAGCAGCGTAGGATGGGGACCCTACGAGCAGTACTTC.

This clonotype was detected ten times or more. The rearrangement uses TRBV28 and TRBJ2-5; 12 bases are a match to TRBD2. V was pared by 4 bases and J by 5 bases, with 5 bases of the junction left unmatched. The CDR3 is made up of 15 amino acids. In germline, CDR1 is MDHEN, CDR2 SYDVKM. CDR3 nucleotides: TGTGCCAGCAGTTCGCTAGCGGGGGGGCCGGAGACCCAGTACTTC. Residues: CASSSLAGGPETQYF.

The genes are TRBV11-3 and TRBJ2-1; TRBD2 matches 9 bases. The CDR3 length is 17 residues. From germline, CDR1 is SGHNT and CDR2 YENEEA. V shed 2 bases, J shed 3 bases, and the junction held 8 bases outside the gene matches. The CDR3: CASSLSSRGRGYNEQFF. The CDR3 DNA reads as TGTGCCAGCAGCTTATCCTCCCGCGGGAGGGGCTACAATGAGCAGTTCTTC.

This clonotype was recorded many times. This chain joins TRBV24-1 and TRBJ2-7; tentatively, D is TRBD1 (6 bases). The CDR3 covers 14 residues. CDR1 and CDR2 from the germline V gene are KGHDR and SFDVKD. Trimming took off 3 bases at V and 5 bases at J, with 13 bases between the two ends. The CDR3, as DNA: TGTGCCACCAGTGATCACAGGGAATTCGACGAGCAGTACTTC. Translating it yields CATSDHREFDEQYF.

V gene TRBV12-3 or TRBV12-4 combines with J gene TRBJ2-7, with a possible D match to TRBD2 (6 bases). The CDR3 is made up of 15 amino acids. The V and J ends lost 7 bases and 2 bases respectively, with 18 bases between them. CDR3 in amino acids: CASTSAQGLTYEQYF. As DNA, the CDR3 is TGTGCCAGCACCTCAGCCCAGGGACTCACCTACGAGCAGTACTTC.

This clonotype was seen ten or more times. J is TRBJ2-1 and V is TRBV5-1; D may be TRBD2 (6 bases). The ends were cut back, 3 bases at V and 5 bases at J, with 12 bases in the middle. Germline loops: CDR1 SGHRS, CDR2 YFSETQ. This CDR3 is built from 14 residues. The CDR3: CASSSGLVNNEQFF. The CDR3 DNA sequence: TGCGCCAGCAGCTCGGGACTTGTGAACAATGAGCAGTTCTTC.

CDR3 in amino acids: CASSRSGGTNEQFF. The CDR3 coding sequence is TGTGCCAGCTCGAGGTCTGGTGGAACCAATGAGCAGTTCTTC. The chain links TRBV18 to TRBJ2-1; unclear D gene. V gave up 6 bases and J gave up 6 bases, with 15 bases separating them. Germline values: CDR1 KGHSH, CDR2 LQKENI. The CDR3 length is 14 residues.

This clonotype was seen only a few times. In DNA, the CDR3 is TGTGCCAGCAGCTTAGTCGGACAGGGGGTCAGCACAGATACGCAGTATTTT. It yields the protein CASSLVGQGVSTDTQYF. The gene calls are TRBV7-2 and TRBJ2-3; 10 bases agree with TRBD1. CDR1 is SGHTA, CDR2 FQGNSA, per germline. CDR3 size: 17 residues. V was pared by 1 base and J by 0 bases, with 4 bases of the junction left unmatched.

Only a few counts were recorded for this clonotype. The chain combines TRBV7-8 with TRBJ2-1; possibly TRBD1 or TRBD2 for D (5 bases each). V gave up 2 bases and J gave up 2 bases, with 10 bases separating them. CDR3 size: 15 residues. The germline V gene has CDR1 SGHVS and CDR2 FQNEAQ. Written as DNA, the CDR3 is TGTGCCAGCAGCTTAACCGGGGCCACCTACAATGAGCAGTTCTTC. Translated, it gives CASSLTGATYNEQFF.

This clonotype was observed at least ten times. The rearrangement links TRBV12-3 or TRBV12-4 to TRBJ1-6; possibly TRBD1 for D (6 bases). The ends were cut back, 6 bases at V and 7 bases at J, with 7 bases in the middle. This CDR3 has 12 amino acids. DNA of the CDR3: TGTGCCAGCAGCACAGGGAATTCACCCCTCCACTTT. Its protein is CASSTGNSPLHF.

This clonotype appeared many times. The J gene is TRBJ2-7, the V gene TRBV28; D unresolved. The CDR3 is 16 residues long. The V gene lost 5 bases and the J gene lost 3 bases, with 20 bases spanning the gap. CDR1 is MDHEN and CDR2 is SYDVKM in the germline V gene. CDR3 nucleotide sequence: TGTGCCAGCAGTCCGTCAGAGTGGCCGCGCCACTACGAGCAGTACTTC. It is translated as CASSPSEWPRHYEQYF.

This sequence joins TRBV28 and TRBJ2-2, with D possibly TRBD1 on 6 matching bases. The germline V gene encodes CDR1 MDHEN and CDR2 SYDVKM. CDR3 length: 13 residues. Trimming pared 9 bases from V and 7 bases from J, leaving 15 bases between. The CDR3 protein is CASNYRAVGELFF. The CDR3 DNA follows: TGTGCCAGTAACTACAGGGCCGTCGGGGAGCTGTTTTTT. Filled out from reference TRBV28 and TRBJ2-2, the complete variable domain reads DVKVTQSSRYLVKRTGEKVFLECVQDMDHENMFWYRQDPGLGLRLIYFSYDVKMKEKGDIPEGYSVSREKKERFSLILESASTNQTSMYLCASNYRAVGELFFGEGSRLTVL.

This clonotype was detected only a few times. CDR3 protein: CAISESRSDQETQYF. The CDR3 bases are TGTGCCATCAGTGAGTCGAGGTCAGATCAAGAGACCCAGTACTTC. The chain links TRBV10-3 to TRBJ2-5, with D uncertain. Germline lookup yields CDR1 ENHRY and CDR2 SYGVKD. Deletions cut 0 bases from V and 2 bases from J, with 10 bases between. The CDR3 runs to 15 residues.

This clonotype was seen only a few times. The V call is TRBV9, the J call TRBJ2-7, with D possibly matching TRBD2 (5 bases). V lost 1 base, J lost 6 bases, and 17 bases lay in between. This CDR3 has 15 residues. The germline CDR1 and CDR2 sequences are SGDLS and YYNGEE. CDR3 region: CASSVSGWGGTEQYF. DNA of the CDR3: TGTGCCAGCAGCGTATCGGGGTGGGGTGGTACCGAGCAGTACTTC.

This clonotype was recorded many times. This chain links TRBV7-2 with TRBJ2-1, with D uncertain. The V and J ends lost 5 bases and 3 bases respectively, with 5 bases between them. CDR3 length: 12 residues. In germline, CDR1 is SGHTA, CDR2 FQGNSA. The CDR3 region is CASSPVYNEQFF. As DNA, the CDR3 is TGTGCCAGCAGCCCAGTCTACAATGAGCAGTTCTTC.

V usage is TRBV7-2 and J usage is TRBJ2-7; no definite D call. Looked up from germline, CDR1 is SGHTA and CDR2 is FQGNSA. This CDR3 region has 12 residues. V gave up 4 bases and J gave up 2 bases, with 6 bases separating them. CDR3 sequence: CASSYTAYEQYF. The CDR3 coding sequence is TGTGCCAGCAGCTATACCGCCTACGAGCAGTACTTC.

V gene TRBV20-1 combines with J gene TRBJ2-3; D is tentatively TRBD1 or TRBD2 (7 bases each). CDR1 is DFQATT, CDR2 SNEGSKA, per germline (reference sequence). This CDR3 is built from 15 residues. V dropped 4 bases and J dropped 6 bases, with 20 bases sitting between them. The CDR3 nucleotides read TGCAGTGCTACTGCGTTGCAGGGGGGGTCTGATACGCAGTATTTT. Translation: CSATALQGGSDTQYF.

This sequence joins TRBV29-1 and TRBJ2-3; D gene ambiguous. In germline, CDR1 is SQVTM, CDR2 ANQGSEA. The V and J ends lost 4 bases and 6 bases respectively, with 8 bases between them. The CDR3 spans 11 residues. The CDR3 bases are TGCAGCGTTGGGTCAGCTGATACGCAGTATTTT. It codes for CSVGSADTQYF.

This chain joins TRBV7-2 and TRBJ2-7; D remains unclear. This CDR3 is built from 14 residues. CDR1 is SGHTA and CDR2 is FQGNSA in the germline V gene. V dropped 5 bases and J dropped 2 bases, with 13 bases sitting between them. The CDR3 coding sequence is TGTGCCAGCAGCGTTAACGCAGCAGCCTACGAGCAGTACTTC. Protein product: CASSVNAAAYEQYF.

This clonotype was observed many times. The chain uses TRBV7-9 and TRBJ2-4; D could derive from TRBD1 or TRBD2 (5 bases each). The CDR3 consists of 15 residues. Trimming stripped 5 bases from V and 3 bases from J, with 14 bases between. CDR1 SEHNR and CDR2 FQNEAQ come from the germline V gene (reference sequence). CDR3 region: CASSGLLGDKNIQYF. In DNA form, the CDR3 reads TGTGCCAGCAGCGGCCTTTTGGGGGACAAAAACATTCAGTACTTC.

This clonotype was seen more than once but under ten times. This chain joins TRBV3-1 and TRBJ2-1, with D perhaps TRBD2 (5 bases). Germline CDR1 LGHDT, CDR2 YNNKEL (reference sequence). The V end was cut by 0 bases, the J end by 4 bases, with 10 bases between. CDR3 size: 15 residues. The CDR3 is CASSQEEGLYNEQFF. The CDR3 region has the DNA TGTGCCAGCAGCCAAGAAGAAGGACTGTACAATGAGCAGTTCTTC.

The chain is built from TRBV12-3 or TRBV12-4 and TRBJ1-1; D ambiguous. CDR3 length: 13 amino acids. V lost 6 bases and J 4 bases, leaving 12 bases between the germline ends. CDR3 DNA sequence: TGTGCCAGCAGCTTCATGGGTAGCACTGAAGCTTTCTTT. It is translated as CASSFMGSTEAFF.

This clonotype was seen repeatedly, ten times or more. The V gene is TRBV7-2, the J gene TRBJ2-7; TRBD1 agrees at 7 bases. Germline lookup yields CDR1 SGHTA and CDR2 FQGNSA. Losses at the gene ends were 0 bases for V and 3 bases for J; bases not matched to a gene: 5. This CDR3 contains 15 residues. CDR3 sequence reads: CASSLATGDVYEQYF. The CDR3 coding sequence is TGTGCCAGCAGCTTAGCAACAGGGGACGTCTACGAGCAGTACTTC.

J is TRBJ2-5 and V is TRBV10-3; the D is unclear. This CDR3 spans 14 amino acids. The ends were cut back, 0 bases at V and 3 bases at J, with 8 bases in the middle. Germline V gene lookup returns CDR1 ENHRY and CDR2 SYGVKD. The CDR3 here is CAISESGPEETQYF. The DNA of the CDR3 is TGTGCCATCAGTGAGTCCGGGCCTGAAGAGACCCAGTACTTC.

The chain combines TRBV20-1 with TRBJ2-7; tentative D call: TRBD2 (8 bases). Germline V gives CDR1 DFQATT, CDR2 SNEGSKA (reference sequence). Deletions cut 5 bases from V and 2 bases from J, with 25 bases between. This CDR3 contains 17 residues. In DNA, the CDR3 is TGCAGTGCTCTCCGGATCTCGACAGGGCGGGGGGCCTACGAGCAGTACTTC. Its protein product is CSALRISTGRGAYEQYF.

This clonotype was seen ten or more times. The gene calls are TRBV6-2 or TRBV6-3 and TRBJ2-1; D tentatively fits TRBD1 or TRBD2 (5 bases each). The CDR3 has 19 residues. Germline CDR1 reads MNHEY; CDR2 reads SVGEGT. The V and J ends lost 5 bases and 1 base respectively, with 24 bases between them. CDR3 region: CASSMSSGTRLSSYNEQFF. CDR3 bases: TGTGCCAGCAGTATGTCATCCGGGACCCGCCTCAGTTCCTACAATGAGCAGTTCTTC.

In its sample, this clonotype was seen many times. The chain couples TRBV5-5 to TRBJ2-7, with TRBD2 matching 7 bases. The CDR3 runs to 15 residues. Germline V gene sequence: CDR1 SGHKS, CDR2 YYEKEE (reference sequence). V lost 0 bases, J lost 4 bases, and 7 bases stayed unmatched. The CDR3 loop reads CASSLAVGGQYEQYF. The CDR3 DNA follows: TGTGCCAGCAGCTTGGCTGTGGGAGGGCAATACGAGCAGTACTTC.